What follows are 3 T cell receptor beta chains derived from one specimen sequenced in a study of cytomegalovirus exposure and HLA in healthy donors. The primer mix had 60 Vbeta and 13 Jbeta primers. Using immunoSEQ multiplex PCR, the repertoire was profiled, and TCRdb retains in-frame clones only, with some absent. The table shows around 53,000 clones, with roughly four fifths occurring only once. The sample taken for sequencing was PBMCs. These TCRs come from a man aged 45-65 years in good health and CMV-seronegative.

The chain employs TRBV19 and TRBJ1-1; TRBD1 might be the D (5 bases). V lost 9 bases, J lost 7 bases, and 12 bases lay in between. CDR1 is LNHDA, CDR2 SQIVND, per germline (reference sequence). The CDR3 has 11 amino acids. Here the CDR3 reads CASEDSREAFF. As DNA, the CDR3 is TGTGCCAGCGAAGACAGCCGTGAAGCTTTCTTT. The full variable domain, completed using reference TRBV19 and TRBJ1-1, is DGGITQSPKYLFRKEGQNVTLSCEQNLNHDAMYWYRQDPGQGLRLIYYSQIVNDFQKGDIAEGYSVSREKKESFPLTVTSAQKNPTAFYLCASEDSREAFFGQGTRLTVV.

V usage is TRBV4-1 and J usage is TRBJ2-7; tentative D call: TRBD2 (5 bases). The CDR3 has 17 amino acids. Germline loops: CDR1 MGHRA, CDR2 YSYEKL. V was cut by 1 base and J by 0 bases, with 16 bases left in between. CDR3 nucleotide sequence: TGCGCCAGCAGCCAAGTCGGCGGACTGAAGAACTCCTACGAGCAGTACTTC. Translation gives CASSQVGGLKNSYEQYF.

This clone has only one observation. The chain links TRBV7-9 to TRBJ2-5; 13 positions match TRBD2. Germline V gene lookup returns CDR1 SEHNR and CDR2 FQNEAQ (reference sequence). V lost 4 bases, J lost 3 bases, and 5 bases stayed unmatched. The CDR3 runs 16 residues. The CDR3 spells CASSSVGLAGEETQYF. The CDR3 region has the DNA TGTGCCAGCAGCTCCGTTGGACTAGCGGGGGAAGAGACCCAGTACTTC. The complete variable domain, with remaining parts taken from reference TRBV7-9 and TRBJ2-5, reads DTGVSQNPRHKITKRGQNVTFRCDPISEHNRLYWYRQTLGQGPEFLTYFQNEAQLEKSRLLSDRFSAERPKGSFSTLEIQRTEQGDSAMYLCASSSVGLAGEETQYFGPGTRLLVL.